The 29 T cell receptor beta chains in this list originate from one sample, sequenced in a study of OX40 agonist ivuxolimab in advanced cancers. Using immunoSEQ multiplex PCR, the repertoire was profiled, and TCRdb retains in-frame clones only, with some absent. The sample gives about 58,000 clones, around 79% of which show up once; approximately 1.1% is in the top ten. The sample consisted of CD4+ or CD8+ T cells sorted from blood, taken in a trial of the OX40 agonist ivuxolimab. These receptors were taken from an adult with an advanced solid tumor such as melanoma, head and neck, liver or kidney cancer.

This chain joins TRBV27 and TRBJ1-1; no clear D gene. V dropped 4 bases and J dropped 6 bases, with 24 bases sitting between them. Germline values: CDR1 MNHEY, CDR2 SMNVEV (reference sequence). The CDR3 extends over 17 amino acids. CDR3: CASSSLYQDHSGPEAFF. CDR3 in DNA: TGTGCCAGCAGTTCTCTTTATCAAGATCACTCTGGTCCTGAAGCTTTCTTT.

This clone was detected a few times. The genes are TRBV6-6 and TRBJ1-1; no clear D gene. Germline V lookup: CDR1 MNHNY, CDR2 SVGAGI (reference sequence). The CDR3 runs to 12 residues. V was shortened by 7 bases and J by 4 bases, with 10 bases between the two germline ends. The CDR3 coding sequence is TGTGCCAGCACTCATTGGGTCACTGAAGCTTTCTTT. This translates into CASTHWVTEAFF.

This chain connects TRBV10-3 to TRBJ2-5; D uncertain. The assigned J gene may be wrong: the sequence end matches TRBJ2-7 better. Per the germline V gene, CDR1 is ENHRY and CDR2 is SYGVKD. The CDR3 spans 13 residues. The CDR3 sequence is CAISRTYPYEQYF. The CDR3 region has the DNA TGTGCCATCAGTCGGACCTACCCCTACGAGCAGTACTTC.

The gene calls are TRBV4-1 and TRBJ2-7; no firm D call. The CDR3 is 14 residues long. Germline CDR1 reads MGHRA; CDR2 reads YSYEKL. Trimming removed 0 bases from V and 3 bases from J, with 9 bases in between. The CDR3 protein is CASSQDVALYEQYF. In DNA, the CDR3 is TGCGCCAGCAGCCAAGATGTGGCACTCTACGAGCAGTACTTC.

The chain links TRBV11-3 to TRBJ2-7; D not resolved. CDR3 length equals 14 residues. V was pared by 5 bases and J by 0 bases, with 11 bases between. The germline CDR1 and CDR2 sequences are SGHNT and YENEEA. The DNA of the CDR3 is TGTGCCAGCAGCCTCTCAGACTCCTCCTACGAGCAGTACTTC. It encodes CASSLSDSSYEQYF.

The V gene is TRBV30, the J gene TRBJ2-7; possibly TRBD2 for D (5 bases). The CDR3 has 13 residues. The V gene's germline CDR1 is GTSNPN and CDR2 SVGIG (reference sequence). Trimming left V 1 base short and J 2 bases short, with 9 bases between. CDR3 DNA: TGTGCCTGGAGTGGGCAGGAGGCCTACGAGCAGTACTTC. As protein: CAWSGQEAYEQYF.

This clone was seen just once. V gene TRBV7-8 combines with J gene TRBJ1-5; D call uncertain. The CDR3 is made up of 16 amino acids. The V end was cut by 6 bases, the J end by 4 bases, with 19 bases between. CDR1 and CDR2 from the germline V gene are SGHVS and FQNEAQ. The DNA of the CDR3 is TGTGCCAGCAGACCAGGACGGGTAGACCAAAATCAGCCCCAGCATTTT. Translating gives CASRPGRVDQNQPQHF. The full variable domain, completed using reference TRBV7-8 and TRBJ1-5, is GAGVSQSPRYKVAKRGQDVALRCDPISGHVSLFWYQQALGQGPEFLTYFQNEAQLDKSGLPSDRFFAERPEGSVSTLKIQRTQQEDSAVYLCASRPGRVDQNQPQHFGDGTRLSIL.

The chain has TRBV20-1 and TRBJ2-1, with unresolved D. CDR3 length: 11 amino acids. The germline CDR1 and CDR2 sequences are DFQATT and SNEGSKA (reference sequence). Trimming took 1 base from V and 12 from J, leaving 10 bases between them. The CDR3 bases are TGCAGTGCTAGAGCCGAATGGGGGCAGTTCTTC. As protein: CSARAEWGQFF.

CDR3 sequence: CASSQPGLAAKSSYNEQFF. DNA of the CDR3: TGCGCCAGCAGCCAACCGGGACTAGCGGCTAAGAGCTCCTACAATGAGCAGTTCTTC. V gene TRBV4-1 combines with J gene TRBJ2-1; 11 bases are shared with TRBD2. Germline CDR1 and CDR2: MGHRA and YSYEKL. With V trimmed by 2 bases and J by 0 bases, 9 bases remained unmatched. The CDR3 length is 19 residues.

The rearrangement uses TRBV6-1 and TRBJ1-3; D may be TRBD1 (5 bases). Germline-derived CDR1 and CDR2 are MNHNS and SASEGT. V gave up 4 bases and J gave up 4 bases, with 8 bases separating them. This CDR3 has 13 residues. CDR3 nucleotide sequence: TGTGCCAGCAGTGCAGGGATCGGAAACACCATATATTTT. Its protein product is CASSAGIGNTIYF.

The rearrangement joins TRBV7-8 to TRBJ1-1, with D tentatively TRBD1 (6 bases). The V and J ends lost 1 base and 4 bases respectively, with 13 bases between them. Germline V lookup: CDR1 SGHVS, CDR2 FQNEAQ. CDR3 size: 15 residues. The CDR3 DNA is TGTGCCAGCAGCTTAGAAATCAGGGGCGGCACTGAAGCTTTCTTT. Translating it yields CASSLEIRGGTEAFF.

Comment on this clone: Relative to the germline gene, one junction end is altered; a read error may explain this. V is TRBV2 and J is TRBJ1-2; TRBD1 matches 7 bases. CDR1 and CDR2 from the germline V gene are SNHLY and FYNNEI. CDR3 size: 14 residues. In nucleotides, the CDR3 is TGTGCCAGCAGCGAAGGACAGGAAATGTATGGCTACACCTTC. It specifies CASSEGQEMYGYTF.

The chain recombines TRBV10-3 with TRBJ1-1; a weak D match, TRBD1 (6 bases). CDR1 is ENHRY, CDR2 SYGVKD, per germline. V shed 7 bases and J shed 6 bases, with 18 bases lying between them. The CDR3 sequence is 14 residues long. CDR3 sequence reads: CAITNIQGSAEAFF. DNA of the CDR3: TGTGCCATCACCAATATACAGGGCTCGGCTGAAGCTTTCTTT.

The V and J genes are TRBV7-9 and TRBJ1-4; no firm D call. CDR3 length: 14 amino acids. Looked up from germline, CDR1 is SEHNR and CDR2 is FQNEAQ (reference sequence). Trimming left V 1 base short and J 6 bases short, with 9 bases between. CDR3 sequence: CASSLGAADEKLFF. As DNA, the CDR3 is TGTGCCAGCAGCTTAGGAGCAGCAGATGAAAAACTGTTTTTT.

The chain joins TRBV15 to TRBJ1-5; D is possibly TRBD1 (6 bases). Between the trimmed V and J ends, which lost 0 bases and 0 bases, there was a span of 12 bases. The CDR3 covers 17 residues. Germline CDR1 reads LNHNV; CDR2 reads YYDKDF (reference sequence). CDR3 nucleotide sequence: TGTGCCACCAGCAGAGATCGCGGGGACATTAGCAATCAGCCCCAGCATTTT. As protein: CATSRDRGDISNQPQHF.

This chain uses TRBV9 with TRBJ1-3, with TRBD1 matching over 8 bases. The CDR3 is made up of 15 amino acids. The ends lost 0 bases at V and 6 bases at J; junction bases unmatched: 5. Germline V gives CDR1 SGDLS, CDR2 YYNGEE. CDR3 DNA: TGTGCCAGCAGCGTAGGGCGGACAGGGTTAAACACCATATATTTT. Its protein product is CASSVGRTGLNTIYF.

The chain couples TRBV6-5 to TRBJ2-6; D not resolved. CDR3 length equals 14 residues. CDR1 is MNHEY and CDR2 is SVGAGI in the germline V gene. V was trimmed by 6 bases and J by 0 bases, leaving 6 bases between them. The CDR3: CASRQSSGANVLTF. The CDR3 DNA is TGTGCCAGCAGGCAGAGCTCTGGGGCCAACGTCCTGACTTTC.

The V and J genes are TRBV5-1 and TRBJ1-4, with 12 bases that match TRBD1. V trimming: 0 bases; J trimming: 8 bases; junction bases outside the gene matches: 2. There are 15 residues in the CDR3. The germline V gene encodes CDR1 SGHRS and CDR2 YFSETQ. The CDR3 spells CASSLAGTGGEKLFF. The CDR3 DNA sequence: TGCGCCAGCAGCTTGGCCGGGACAGGGGGCGAAAAACTGTTTTTT.

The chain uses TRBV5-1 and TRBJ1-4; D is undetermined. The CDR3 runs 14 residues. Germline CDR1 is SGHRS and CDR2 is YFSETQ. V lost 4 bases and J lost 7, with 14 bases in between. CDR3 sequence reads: CASSPQSSGEKLFF. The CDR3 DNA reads TGCGCCAGCAGCCCTCAATCCTCGGGTGAAAAACTGTTTTTT.

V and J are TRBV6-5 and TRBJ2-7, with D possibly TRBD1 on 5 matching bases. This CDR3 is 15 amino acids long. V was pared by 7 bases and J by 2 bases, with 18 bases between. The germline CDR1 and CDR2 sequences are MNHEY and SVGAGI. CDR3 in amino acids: CASTDRGTSTYEQYF. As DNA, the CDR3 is TGTGCCAGCACCGATAGGGGAACTTCCACCTACGAGCAGTACTTC.

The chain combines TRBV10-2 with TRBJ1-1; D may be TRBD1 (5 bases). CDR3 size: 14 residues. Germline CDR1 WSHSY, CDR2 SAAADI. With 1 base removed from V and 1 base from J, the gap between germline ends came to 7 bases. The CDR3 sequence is CASSEWGGNTEAFF. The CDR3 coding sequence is TGCGCCAGCAGTGAGTGGGGGGGGAACACTGAAGCTTTCTTT.

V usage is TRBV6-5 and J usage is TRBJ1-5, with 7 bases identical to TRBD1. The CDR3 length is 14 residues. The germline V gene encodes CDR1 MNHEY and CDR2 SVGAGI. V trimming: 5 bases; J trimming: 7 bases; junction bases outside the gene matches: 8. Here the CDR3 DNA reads TGTGCCAGCAGTCCCGACAGGGTAAGACAGCCCCAGCATTTT. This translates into CASSPDRVRQPQHF.

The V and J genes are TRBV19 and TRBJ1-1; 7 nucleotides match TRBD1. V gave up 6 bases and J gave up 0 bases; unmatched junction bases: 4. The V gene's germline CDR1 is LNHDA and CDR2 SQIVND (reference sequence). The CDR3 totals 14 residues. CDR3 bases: TGTGCCAGTAGAGGGGACAGCATGAACACTGAAGCTTTCTTT. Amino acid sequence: CASRGDSMNTEAFF. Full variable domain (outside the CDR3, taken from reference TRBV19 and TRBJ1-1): DGGITQSPKYLFRKEGQNVTLSCEQNLNHDAMYWYRQDPGQGLRLIYYSQIVNDFQKGDIAEGYSVSREKKESFPLTVTSAQKNPTAFYLCASRGDSMNTEAFFGQGTRLTVV.

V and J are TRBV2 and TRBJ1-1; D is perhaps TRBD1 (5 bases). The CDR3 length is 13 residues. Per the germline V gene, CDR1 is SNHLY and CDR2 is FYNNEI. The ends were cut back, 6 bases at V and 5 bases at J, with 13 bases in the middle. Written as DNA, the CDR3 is TGTGCCAGCAGGGGGGACGGCTGGACTGAAGCTTTCTTT. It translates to CASRGDGWTEAFF.

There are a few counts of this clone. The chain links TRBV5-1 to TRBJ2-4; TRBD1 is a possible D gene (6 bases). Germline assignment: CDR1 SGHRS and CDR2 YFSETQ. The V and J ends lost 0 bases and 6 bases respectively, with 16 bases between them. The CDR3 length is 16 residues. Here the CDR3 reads CASSLDGGQGANIQYF. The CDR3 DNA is TGCGCCAGCAGCTTGGATGGGGGCCAGGGTGCAAACATTCAGTACTTC.

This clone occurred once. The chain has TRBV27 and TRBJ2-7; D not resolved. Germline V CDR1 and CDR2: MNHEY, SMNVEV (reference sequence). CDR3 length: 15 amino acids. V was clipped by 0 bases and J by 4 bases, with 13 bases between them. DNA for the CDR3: TGTGCCAGCAGTTTATCGAGTTCGGCGAGGTACGAGCAGTACTTC. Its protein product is CASSLSSSARYEQYF.

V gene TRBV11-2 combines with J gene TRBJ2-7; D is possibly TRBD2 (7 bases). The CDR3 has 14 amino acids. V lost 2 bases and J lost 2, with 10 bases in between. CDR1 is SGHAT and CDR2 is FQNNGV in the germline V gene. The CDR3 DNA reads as TGTGCCAGCAGCTTACGGGGGGCGACCTACGAGCAGTACTTC. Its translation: CASSLRGATYEQYF.

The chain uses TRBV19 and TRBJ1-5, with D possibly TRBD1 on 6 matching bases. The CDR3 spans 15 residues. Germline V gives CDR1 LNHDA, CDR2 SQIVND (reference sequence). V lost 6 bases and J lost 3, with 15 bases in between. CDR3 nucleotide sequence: TGTGCCAGTAGGATAAACAGGGCTTCCAATCAGCCCCAGCATTTT. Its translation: CASRINRASNQPQHF.

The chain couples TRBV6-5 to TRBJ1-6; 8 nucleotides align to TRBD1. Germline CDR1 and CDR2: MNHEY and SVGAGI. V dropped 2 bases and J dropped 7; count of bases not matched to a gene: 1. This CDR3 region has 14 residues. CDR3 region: CASSYGQGNSPLHF. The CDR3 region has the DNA TGTGCCAGCAGTTACGGACAGGGAAATTCACCCCTCCACTTT.